What follows are 2 T cell receptor beta chains derived from one specimen sequenced in a study of shared clonotypes between healthy human individuals. Sequencing was performed with immunoSEQ multiplex PCR; in TCRdb, only in-frame clones are kept and a portion is missing. The sample has some 2.1 million clones; about 93% are singletons. Naive CD8 cells, CD45RO-negative and positively selected for CCR7, excluded terminally differentiated effector memory CD45RA+ cells. Specimen: naive CD8+ T cells from PBMCs. These receptors were obtained from a young man in good health. Some clones in this sample may be carry-over from other donors' samples.

CDR3 DNA: TGTGCCATCAGTAGAAGCGGGCAGGCGAGCTACGAGCAGTACTTC. The encoded protein is CAISRSGQASYEQYF. This rearrangement joins TRBV10-3 to TRBJ2-7, with D maybe TRBD2 (6 bases). The CDR3 extends over 15 amino acids. Germline CDR1 ENHRY, CDR2 SYGVKD. Trimming took 5 bases from V and 3 from J, leaving 17 bases between them.

V gene TRBV19 combines with J gene TRBJ2-7; D is perhaps TRBD2 (6 bases). Trimming took 6 bases from V and 2 from J, leaving 14 bases between them. This CDR3 region has 14 residues. Germline V lookup: CDR1 LNHDA, CDR2 SQIVND (reference sequence). This CDR3 is CASSITEGPYEQYF. CDR3 DNA: TGTGCCAGTAGCATAACGGAGGGTCCCTACGAGCAGTACTTC.